This T cell receptor (beta chain) was found in a study of T cell repertoires in cytomegalovirus infection. This clonotype has only a few counts. The antigen remains unidentified. The CDR3 sequence is 16 residues long. Per the germline V gene, CDR1 is KGHSH and CDR2 is LQKENI. The ends were cut back, 1 base at V and 1 base at J, with 11 bases in the middle. TCRdb passed the reads through MiXCR, listing each CDR3 protein once. The repertoire holds some 130,000 distinct CDR3 sequences, with more than 30% as singletons. The specimen comprised CD8+ T cells from cultured PBMCs, sampled from culture after CMV antigen stimulation. V usage is TRBV18 and J usage is TRBJ2-1; D might be TRBD1 (6 bases). This receptor was taken from a human donor in good health (CMV status not recorded). Some clones in this sample may be carry-over from other donors' samples. The CDR3 nucleotides read TGTGCCAGCTCACCACTCCCACAGGGTTCCTACAATGAGCAGTTCTTC. It codes for CASSPLPQGSYNEQFF.